This passage covers 20 T cell receptor beta chains from one sample sequenced in a study of cytomegalovirus exposure and HLA in healthy donors. PCR used 60 Vbeta primers and 13 Jbeta primers. TCRdb's table, derived via immunoSEQ multiplex PCR, lists solely in-frame clones and lacks some. The sample holds fewer than 95,000 clones, less than 85% seen once. The sequenced material came from PBMCs. The receptors were gathered from a man in his forties in good health and CMV-seropositive.

V gene TRBV5-1 combines with J gene TRBJ2-7; TRBD1 matches at 7 bases. Germline CDR1 is SGHRS and CDR2 is YFSETQ. There are 13 residues in the CDR3. Losses at the gene ends were 2 bases for V and 5 bases for J; bases not matched to a gene: 4. The CDR3 DNA follows: TGCGCCAGCAGCTTAGACAGGGACCACGAGCAGTACTTC. Protein sequence: CASSLDRDHEQYF.

The rearrangement joins TRBV5-6 to TRBJ2-5; 8 bases are shared with TRBD2. Germline V gene data show CDR1 as SGHDT and CDR2 as YYEEEE. This CDR3 has 15 residues. J gave up 3 bases and V 4 bases, and 8 bases lay outside the gene matches. The CDR3 nucleotides read TGTGCCAGCAGCAGCGAGGACGGGGGGGAAGAGACCCAGTACTTC. Amino acids: CASSSEDGGEETQYF.

The rearrangement uses TRBV5-1 and TRBJ1-2; 7 bases match TRBD1. There are 16 residues in the CDR3. J was trimmed by 4 bases and V by 0 bases; bases with no gene match: 9. CDR1 is SGHRS, CDR2 YFSETQ, per germline. CDR3 sequence: CASSLESGQPFYGYTF. Written as DNA, the CDR3 is TGCGCCAGCAGCTTGGAGTCGGGACAGCCTTTCTATGGCTACACCTTC.

This clone has just one count. The chain recombines TRBV5-6 with TRBJ2-1, with 7 nucleotides matching TRBD2. The ends lost 0 bases at V and 10 bases at J; junction bases unmatched: 4. The CDR3 extends over 13 amino acids. Germline V gives CDR1 SGHDT, CDR2 YYEEEE. CDR3 nucleotide sequence: TGTGCCAGCAGCTTGGGTGAAGCGGGAGAGCAGTTCTTC. Amino acids: CASSLGEAGEQFF.

The rearrangement uses TRBV7-9 and TRBJ1-4; D unresolved. The CDR3 has 15 residues. The germline V and J ends were trimmed by 1 base and 8 bases, with 14 bases remaining between them. CDR1 and CDR2 (germline): SEHNR, FQNEAQ (reference sequence). This chain's CDR3 is CASSLDPGKGEKLFF. DNA of the CDR3: TGTGCCAGCAGCTTAGATCCCGGGAAGGGAGAAAAACTGTTTTTT.

The chain uses TRBV4-2 and TRBJ2-3, with 15 bases fitting TRBD2. There are 16 residues in the CDR3. J gave up 8 bases and V 4 bases, and 7 bases lay outside the gene matches. From germline, CDR1 is LGHNA and CDR2 YNFKEQ. The CDR3 region is CASSPGLAGGQGTQYF. CDR3 nucleotides: TGTGCCAGCAGCCCCGGACTAGCGGGGGGGCAAGGTACGCAGTATTTT.

This clone was picked up a small number of times. DNA for the CDR3: TGCAGCGCCGCCATATTCTCGGGACAAGAGACCCAGTACTTC. This gives the protein CSAAIFSGQETQYF. V is TRBV29-1 and J is TRBJ2-5, with TRBD2 as a possible D gene (5 bases). V was pared by 7 bases and J by 2 bases, with 17 bases between. The CDR3 runs to 14 residues. Looked up from germline, CDR1 is SQVTM and CDR2 is ANQGSEA.

The chain uses TRBV12-5 and TRBJ1-1; TRBD1 agrees at 7 bases. The CDR3 covers 13 residues. Trimming removed 6 bases from V and 3 bases from J; junction bases left unmatched: 4. The germline V gene has CDR1 LGHNT and CDR2 FRNRAP. The CDR3 coding sequence is TGTGCTAGTGGGGACAGGTCCGACACTGAAGCTTTCTTT. It specifies CASGDRSDTEAFF.

This chain links TRBV4-1 with TRBJ1-1, with D perhaps matching TRBD1 (6 bases). The CDR3 covers 19 residues. Deletions cut 0 bases from V and 4 bases from J, with 24 bases between. In germline, CDR1 is MGHRA, CDR2 YSYEKL. As DNA, the CDR3 is TGCGCCAGCAGCCAAGATCCCCACGAACAGGGCTGGGTGTCCACTGAAGCTTTCTTT. This gives the protein CASSQDPHEQGWVSTEAFF.

This chain connects TRBV5-1 to TRBJ1-2, with D perhaps TRBD1 (5 bases). Trimming stripped 5 bases from V and 0 bases from J, with 11 bases between. This CDR3 has 14 residues. Germline V gives CDR1 SGHRS, CDR2 YFSETQ. The CDR3 protein is CASSFGGANYGYTF. CDR3 sequence (DNA): TGCGCCAGCAGTTTTGGGGGGGCTAACTATGGCTACACCTTC.

The chain carries TRBV4-1 and TRBJ2-7; 9 bases line up with TRBD1. Germline-derived CDR1 and CDR2 are MGHRA and YSYEKL. The CDR3 length is 14 residues. Trimming at V came to 4 bases and at J to 2 bases, leaving 3 bases not matched to a gene. In nucleotides, the CDR3 is TGCGCCAGCAGCCTGGGACAGGGAACCTACGAGCAGTACTTC. Its protein is CASSLGQGTYEQYF.

This clone was seen just once. V usage is TRBV18 and J usage is TRBJ1-5, with D perhaps matching TRBD1 (5 bases). This CDR3 is built from 14 residues. The germline V gene encodes CDR1 KGHSH and CDR2 LQKENI. V was shortened by 4 bases and J by 2 bases, with 9 bases between the two germline ends. CDR3 sequence reads: CASSRGGGNQPQHF. CDR3 DNA sequence: TGTGCCAGCTCACGGGGGGGTGGCAATCAGCCCCAGCATTTT.

This clone was seen only a few times. V is TRBV13 and J is TRBJ1-5; D gene uncertain. CDR1 is PRHDT and CDR2 is FYEKMQ in the germline V gene (reference sequence). Trimming cost V 3 bases and J 1 base, with 7 bases left between them. This CDR3 is built from 14 residues. In DNA, the CDR3 is TGTGCCAGCAGCTTGCGGGGAAGCAATCAGCCCCAGCATTTT. Residues: CASSLRGSNQPQHF.

In this sample, this clone turned up once. This rearrangement joins TRBV28 to TRBJ2-5, with TRBD2 identical over 8 bases. Germline trimming cut 8 bases from V and 5 bases from J; bases unmatched to any gene: 10. Germline lookup yields CDR1 MDHEN and CDR2 SYDVKM. The CDR3 is 14 residues long. This CDR3 reads CASYTSGGGETQYF. Here the CDR3 DNA reads TGTGCCAGCTATACTAGCGGAGGTGGGGAGACCCAGTACTTC.

The chain uses TRBV6-1 and TRBJ1-5; 12 bases match TRBD1. This CDR3 contains 15 residues. Per germline, CDR1 MNHNS and CDR2 SASEGT. V shed 5 bases and J 4 bases; nucleotides not matched to a gene: 3. CDR3 in amino acids: CASSRGQGANQPQHF. In DNA, the CDR3 is TGTGCCAGCAGTCGGGGACAGGGGGCGAATCAGCCCCAGCATTTT.

The CDR3 loop reads CASSLAKGIAYEQYF. CDR3 DNA sequence: TGTGCCAGCAGCTTAGCGAAGGGGATCGCCTACGAGCAGTACTTC. V and J are TRBV7-6 and TRBJ2-7, with D possibly matching TRBD1 (5 bases). V shed 0 bases and J shed 2 bases, with 11 bases lying between them. The CDR3 sequence is 15 residues long. In germline, CDR1 is SGHVS, CDR2 FNYEAQ.

The chain is built from TRBV6-5 and TRBJ2-1, with 11 bases fitting TRBD2. Germline V gene data show CDR1 as MNHEY and CDR2 as SVGAGI. Trimming at V came to 7 bases and at J to 5 bases, leaving 7 bases not matched to a gene. This CDR3 is 15 amino acids long. CDR3 protein: CASKPGLAADNEQFF. CDR3 coding DNA: TGTGCCAGCAAACCGGGACTAGCGGCGGACAATGAGCAGTTCTTC.

The chain couples TRBV9 to TRBJ2-5, with TRBD2 matching 7 bases. The CDR3 runs to 16 residues. Germline loops: CDR1 SGDLS, CDR2 YYNGEE. V dropped 0 bases and J dropped 11; count of bases not matched to a gene: 16. The CDR3 region has the DNA TGTGCCAGCAGCGTAGCGGCTAGCGGTCTCACGGGGGAGCAGTACTTC. Residues: CASSVAASGLTGEQYF.

In its sample, this clone was seen once. The gene calls are TRBV13 and TRBJ1-2; D is perhaps TRBD1 (6 bases). The germline V gene has CDR1 PRHDT and CDR2 FYEKMQ (reference sequence). The germline V and J ends were trimmed by 2 bases and 7 bases, with 11 bases remaining between them. CDR3 length equals 13 residues. The chain's CDR3 is CASSLRQVCGYTF. CDR3 DNA sequence: TGTGCCAGCAGCTTAAGACAGGTGTGTGGCTACACCTTC.

The CDR3 bases are TGCGCCAGCAGATGGCTAGCGGGAAACAACTACGAGCAGTACTTC. Its protein product is CASRWLAGNNYEQYF. This sequence joins TRBV5-1 and TRBJ2-7, with TRBD2 matching over 9 bases. Unmatched junction bases numbered 9, after V lost 5 bases and J lost 3 bases. The CDR3 runs 15 residues. The V gene's germline CDR1 is SGHRS and CDR2 YFSETQ.